What follows is one T cell receptor (beta chain) and its context. These data originate in a study of blood T cell repertoires in COVID-19. Study in general: Material from acute and convalescent COVID-19 was sourced from the United States, Italy and Spain. From T cells, B-cell-depleted T cells, or PBMCs came the material, which was cDNA or gDNA.

The CDR3 has 15 amino acids. Germline-derived CDR1 and CDR2 are MNHEY and SVGEGT. With 5 bases removed from V and 1 base from J, the gap between germline ends came to 12 bases. The table came from immunoSEQ multiplex PCR; TCRdb's copy has only in-frame clones and leaves some out. Of 250,000 or so clones in the sample, roughly 86% were seen once. The origin of this receptor is a man aged 35 to 55 with active or convalescent COVID-19. Sequencing was carried out using peripheral blood. This sequence joins TRBV6-2 or TRBV6-3 and TRBJ1-5, with D uncertain. The chain's CDR3 is CASSPGKLSNQPQHF. The DNA of the CDR3 is TGTGCCAGCAGTCCCGGGAAGTTGAGCAATCAGCCCCAGCATTTT.